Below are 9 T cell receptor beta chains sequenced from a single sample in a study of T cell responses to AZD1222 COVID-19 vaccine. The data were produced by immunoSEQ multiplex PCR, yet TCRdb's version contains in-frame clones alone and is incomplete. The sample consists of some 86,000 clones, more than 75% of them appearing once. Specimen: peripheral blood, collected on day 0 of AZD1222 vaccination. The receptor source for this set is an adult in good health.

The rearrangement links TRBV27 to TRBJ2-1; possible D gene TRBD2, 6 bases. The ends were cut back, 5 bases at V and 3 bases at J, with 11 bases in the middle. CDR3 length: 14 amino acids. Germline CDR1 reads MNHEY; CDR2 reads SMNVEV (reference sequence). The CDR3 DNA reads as TGTGCCAGCAGTCCGGGGACTTACTACAATGAGCAGTTCTTC. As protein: CASSPGTYYNEQFF.

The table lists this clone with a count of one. The CDR3 region is CASSFLGDTEAFF. For the CDR3, the DNA is TGTGCCAGCAGTTTCTTAGGGGACACTGAAGCTTTCTTT. The chain joins TRBV12-3 or TRBV12-4 to TRBJ1-1, with D possibly matching TRBD1 (5 bases). This CDR3 region has 13 residues. Trimming left V 3 bases short and J 3 bases short, with 8 bases between.

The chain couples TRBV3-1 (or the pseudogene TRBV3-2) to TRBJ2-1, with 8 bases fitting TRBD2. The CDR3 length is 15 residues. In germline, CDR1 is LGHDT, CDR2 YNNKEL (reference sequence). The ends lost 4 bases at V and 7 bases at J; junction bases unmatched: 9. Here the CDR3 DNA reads TGTGCCAGCAGCCTAGCGGGACTGAATTCGAATGAGCAGTTCTTC. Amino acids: CASSLAGLNSNEQFF.

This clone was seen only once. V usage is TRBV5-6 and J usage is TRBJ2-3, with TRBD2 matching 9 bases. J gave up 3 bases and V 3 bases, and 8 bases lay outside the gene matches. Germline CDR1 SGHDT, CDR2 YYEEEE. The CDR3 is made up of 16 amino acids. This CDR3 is CASSSLGSGRTDTQYF. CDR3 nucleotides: TGTGCCAGCAGCTCCCTGGGGAGCGGGAGGACAGATACGCAGTATTTT.

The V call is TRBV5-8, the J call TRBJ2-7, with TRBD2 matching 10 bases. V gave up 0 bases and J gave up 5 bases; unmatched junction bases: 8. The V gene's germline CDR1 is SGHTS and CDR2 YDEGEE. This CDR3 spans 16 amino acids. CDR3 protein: CASSLAVAGGVDEQYF. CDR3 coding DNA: TGTGCCAGCAGCTTGGCGGTAGCGGGAGGAGTAGACGAGCAGTACTTC.

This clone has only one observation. The CDR3 here is CASSLQGNTEAFF. For the CDR3, the DNA is TGTGCCAGTAGCCTACAGGGAAACACTGAAGCTTTCTTT. V is TRBV19 and J is TRBJ1-1, with a possible D match to TRBD1 (6 bases). V lost 6 bases and J lost 2, with 10 bases in between. The CDR3 consists of 13 residues. Germline lookup yields CDR1 LNHDA and CDR2 SQIVND (reference sequence).

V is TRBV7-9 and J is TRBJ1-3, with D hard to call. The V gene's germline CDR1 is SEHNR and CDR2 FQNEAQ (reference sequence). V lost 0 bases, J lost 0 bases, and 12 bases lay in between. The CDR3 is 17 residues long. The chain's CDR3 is CASSLAKGLRSGNTIYF. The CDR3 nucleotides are TGTGCCAGCAGCTTAGCGAAGGGTCTTCGCTCTGGAAACACCATATATTTT.

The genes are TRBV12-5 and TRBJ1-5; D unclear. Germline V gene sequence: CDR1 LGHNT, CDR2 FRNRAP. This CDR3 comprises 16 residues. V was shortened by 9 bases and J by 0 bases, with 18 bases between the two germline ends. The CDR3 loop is CARHTRRVYSNQPQHF. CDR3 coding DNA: TGTGCTAGACACACCCGCCGAGTCTATAGCAATCAGCCCCAGCATTTT.

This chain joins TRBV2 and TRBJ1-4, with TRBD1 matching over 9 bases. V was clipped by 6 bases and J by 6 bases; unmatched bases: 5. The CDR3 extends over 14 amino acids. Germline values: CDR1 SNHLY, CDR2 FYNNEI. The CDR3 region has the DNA TGTGCCAGCAGGAGGACAGGGGAGTATGAAAAACTGTTTTTT. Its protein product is CASRRTGEYEKLFF.